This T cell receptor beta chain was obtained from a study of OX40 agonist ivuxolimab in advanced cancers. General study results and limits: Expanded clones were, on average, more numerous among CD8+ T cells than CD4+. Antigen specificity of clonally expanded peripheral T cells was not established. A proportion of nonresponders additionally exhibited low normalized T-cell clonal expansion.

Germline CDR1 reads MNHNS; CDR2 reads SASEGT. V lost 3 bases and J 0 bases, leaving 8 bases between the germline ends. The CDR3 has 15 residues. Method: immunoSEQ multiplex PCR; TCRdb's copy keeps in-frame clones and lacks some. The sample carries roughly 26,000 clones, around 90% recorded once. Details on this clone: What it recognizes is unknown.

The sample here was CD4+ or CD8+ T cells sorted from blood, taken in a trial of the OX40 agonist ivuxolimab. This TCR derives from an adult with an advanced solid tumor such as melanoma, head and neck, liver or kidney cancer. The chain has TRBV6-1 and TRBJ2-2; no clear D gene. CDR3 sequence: CASSETSTNTGELFF. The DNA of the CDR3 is TGTGCCAGCAGTGAGACCTCTACGAACACCGGGGAGCTGTTTTTT.